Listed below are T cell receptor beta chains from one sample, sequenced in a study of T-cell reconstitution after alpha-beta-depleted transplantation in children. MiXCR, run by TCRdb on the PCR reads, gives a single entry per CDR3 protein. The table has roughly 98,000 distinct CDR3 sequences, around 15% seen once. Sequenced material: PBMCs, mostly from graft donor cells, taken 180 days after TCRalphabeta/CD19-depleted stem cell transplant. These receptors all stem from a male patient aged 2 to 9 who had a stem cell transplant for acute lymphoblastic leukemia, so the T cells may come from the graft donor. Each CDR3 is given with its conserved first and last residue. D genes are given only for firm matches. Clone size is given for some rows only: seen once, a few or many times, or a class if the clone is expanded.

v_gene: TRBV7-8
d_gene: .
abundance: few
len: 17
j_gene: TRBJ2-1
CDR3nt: TGTGCCAGCAGCTTAGCGGAGGATGGGACCCCCTACAATGAGCAGTTCTTC
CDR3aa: CASSLAEDGTPYNEQFF

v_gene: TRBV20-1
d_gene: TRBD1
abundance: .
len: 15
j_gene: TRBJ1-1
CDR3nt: TGCAGTGCGCACCGGGACAGGGGAAGGAACACTGAAGCTTTCTTT
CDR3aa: CSAHRDRGRNTEAFF

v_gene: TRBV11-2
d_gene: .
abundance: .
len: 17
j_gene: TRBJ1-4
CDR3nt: TGTGCCAGCAGCTTCGGCCGGGGTTTTGCAACTAATGAAAAACTGTTTTTT
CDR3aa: CASSFGRGFATNEKLFF

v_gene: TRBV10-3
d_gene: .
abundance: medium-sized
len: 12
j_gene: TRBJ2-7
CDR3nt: TGTGCCATCAGTCTCGAGGGGAACGAGCAGTACTTC
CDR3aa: CAISLEGNEQYF

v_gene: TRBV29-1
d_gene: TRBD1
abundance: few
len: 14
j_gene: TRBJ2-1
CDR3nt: TGCAGCACCTACCGACAGGGACCCTACAATGAGCAGTTCTTC
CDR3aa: CSTYRQGPYNEQFF

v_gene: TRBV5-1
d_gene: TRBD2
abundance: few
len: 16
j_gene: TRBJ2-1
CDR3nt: TGCGCCAGCAGCTCGAGGTTAGCGGGGGGGTACAATGAGCAGTTCTTC
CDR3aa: CASSSRLAGGYNEQFF

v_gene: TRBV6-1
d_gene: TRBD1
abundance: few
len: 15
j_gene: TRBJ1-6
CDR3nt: TGTGCCAGCAGCCCCCATGGACAGGAGCATTCACCCCTCCACTTT
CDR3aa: CASSPHGQEHSPLHF

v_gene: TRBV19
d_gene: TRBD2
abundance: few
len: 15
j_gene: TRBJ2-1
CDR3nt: TGTGCCAGTAGCATCCGGGACTATCCGGCGAATGAGCAGTTCTTC
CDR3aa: CASSIRDYPANEQFF

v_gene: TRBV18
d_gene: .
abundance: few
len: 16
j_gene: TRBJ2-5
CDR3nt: TGTGCCAGCTCAACGATCACAGGTTCCTCCCAAGAGACCCAGTACTTC
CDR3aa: CASSTITGSSQETQYF

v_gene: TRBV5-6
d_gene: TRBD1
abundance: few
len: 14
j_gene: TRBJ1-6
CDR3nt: TGTGCCAGCAGCTCCCGGGACAGGGCTTCACCCCTCCACTTT
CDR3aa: CASSSRDRASPLHF

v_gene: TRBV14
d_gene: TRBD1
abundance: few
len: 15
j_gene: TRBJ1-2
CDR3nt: TGTGCCAGCAGCCAACGGACAGGGGGCAACTATGGCTACACCTTC
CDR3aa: CASSQRTGGNYGYTF

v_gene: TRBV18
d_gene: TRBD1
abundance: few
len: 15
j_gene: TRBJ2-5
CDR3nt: TGTGCCAGCTCACCGACCACAGGGGGCCAAGAGACCCAGTACTTC
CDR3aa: CASSPTTGGQETQYF

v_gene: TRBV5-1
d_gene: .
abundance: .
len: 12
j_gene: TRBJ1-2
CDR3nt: TGCGCCAGCCTCGGGGCGGAACATGGCTACACCTTC
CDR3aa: CASLGAEHGYTF

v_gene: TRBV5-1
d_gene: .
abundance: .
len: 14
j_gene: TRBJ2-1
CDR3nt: TGCGCCAGCAGCTTCCCCCGGGCCTACGGTGAGCAGTTCTTC
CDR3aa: CASSFPRAYGEQFF

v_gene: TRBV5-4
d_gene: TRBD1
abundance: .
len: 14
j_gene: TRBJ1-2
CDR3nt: TGTGCCAGCAGCTCGGACAGGGCTAACTATGGCTACACCTTC
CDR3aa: CASSSDRANYGYTF

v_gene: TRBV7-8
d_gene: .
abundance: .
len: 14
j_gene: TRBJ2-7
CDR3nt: TGTGCCAGCAGCACCGGCAGGGCCCTCTACGAGCAGTACTTC
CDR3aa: CASSTGRALYEQYF

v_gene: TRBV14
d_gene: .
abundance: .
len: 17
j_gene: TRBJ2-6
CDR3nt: TGTGCCAGCAGCCGGTTTCACAGGCCCACTGGGGCCAACGTCCTGACTTTC
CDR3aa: CASSRFHRPTGANVLTF

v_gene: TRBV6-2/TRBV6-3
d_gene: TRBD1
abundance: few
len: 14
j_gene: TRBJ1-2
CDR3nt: TGTGCCAGCAGTTCTACGGACAGGGACTATGGCTACACCTTC
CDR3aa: CASSSTDRDYGYTF

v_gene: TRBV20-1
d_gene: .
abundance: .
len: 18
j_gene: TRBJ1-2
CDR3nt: TGCAGTGCTAGAGGTAATACCAGGGGACGCTGGCCTAACTATGGCTACACCTTC
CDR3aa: CSARGNTRGRWPNYGYTF

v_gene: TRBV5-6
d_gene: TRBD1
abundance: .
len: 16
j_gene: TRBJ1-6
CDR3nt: TGTGCCAGCAGCTTCCGGGACAGGGCCCCAAATTCACCCCTCCACTTT
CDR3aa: CASSFRDRAPNSPLHF

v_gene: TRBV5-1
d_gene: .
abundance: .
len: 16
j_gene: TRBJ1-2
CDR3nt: TGCGCCAGCAGCCCCCACGGGGACACCCTTAACTATGGCTACACCTTC
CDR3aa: CASSPHGDTLNYGYTF

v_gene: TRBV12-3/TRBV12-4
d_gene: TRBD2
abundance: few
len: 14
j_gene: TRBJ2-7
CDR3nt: TGTGCCAGCAGTCGGGGGGACGGTCCCTACGAGCAGTACTTC
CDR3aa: CASSRGDGPYEQYF

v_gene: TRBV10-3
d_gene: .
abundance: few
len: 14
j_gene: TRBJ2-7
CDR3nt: TGTGCCATCGAGCAGCGCTACCTATCCTACGAGCAGTACTTC
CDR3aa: CAIEQRYLSYEQYF

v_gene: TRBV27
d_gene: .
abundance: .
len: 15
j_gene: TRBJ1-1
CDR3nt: TGTGCCAGCAGTTCGAGAGGGGGGCTGAACACTGAAGCTTTCTTT
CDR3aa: CASSSRGGLNTEAFF

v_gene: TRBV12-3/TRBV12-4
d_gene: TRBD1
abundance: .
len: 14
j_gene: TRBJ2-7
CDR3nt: TGTGCCAGCAGTTCCAGGGACAGGGGGATCGAGCAGTACTTC
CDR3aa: CASSSRDRGIEQYF

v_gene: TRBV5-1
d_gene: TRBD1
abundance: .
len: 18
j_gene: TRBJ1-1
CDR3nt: TGCGCCAGCAGCTCGGGTGGGACAGGGATGATAGCGAACACTGAAGCTTTTTTT
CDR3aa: CASSSGGTGMIANTEAFF

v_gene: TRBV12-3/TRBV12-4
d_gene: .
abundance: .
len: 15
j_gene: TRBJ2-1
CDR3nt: TGTGCCAGCACCTTAACAGGGGGGGAATACAATGAGCAGTTCTTC
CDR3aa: CASTLTGGEYNEQFF

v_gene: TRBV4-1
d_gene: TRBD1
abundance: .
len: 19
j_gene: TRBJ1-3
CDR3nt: TGCGCCAGCAGCCAAGGGGGGCCGGGACAGTACGCCTCTGGAAACACCATATATTTT
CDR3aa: CASSQGGPGQYASGNTIYF

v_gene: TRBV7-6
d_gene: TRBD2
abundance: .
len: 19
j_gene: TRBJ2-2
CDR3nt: TGTGCCAGCAGCATCCTAGCGGGGGGAACATTTTCGAACACCGGGGAGCTGTTTTTT
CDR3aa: CASSILAGGTFSNTGELFF

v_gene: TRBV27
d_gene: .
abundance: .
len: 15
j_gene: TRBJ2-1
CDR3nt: TGTGCCAGCAGTTCAGATAGGAGCTCCTACAATGAGCAGTTCTTC
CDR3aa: CASSSDRSSYNEQFF

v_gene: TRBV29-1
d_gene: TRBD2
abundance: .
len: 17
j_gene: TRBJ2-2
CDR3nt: TGCAGCGTCGCATTCTCTAGCGGGGGGAAGTTCACCGGGGAGCTGTTTTTT
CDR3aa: CSVAFSSGGKFTGELFF

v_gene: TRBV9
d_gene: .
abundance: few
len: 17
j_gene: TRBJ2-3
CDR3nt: TGTGCCAGCAGCGTAGCAGGGGCGCCGGGGGGCGCCTATACGCAGTATTTT
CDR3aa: CASSVAGAPGGAYTQYF

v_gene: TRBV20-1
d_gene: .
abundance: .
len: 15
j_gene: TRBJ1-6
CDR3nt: TGCAGTGCCCCATCCGGGAGCTCCTATAATTCACCCCTCCACTTT
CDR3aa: CSAPSGSSYNSPLHF

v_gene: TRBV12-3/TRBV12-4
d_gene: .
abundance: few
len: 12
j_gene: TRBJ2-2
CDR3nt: TGTGCCAGCAGTCAGGGCATCGGGGAGCTGTTTTTT
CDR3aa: CASSQGIGELFF

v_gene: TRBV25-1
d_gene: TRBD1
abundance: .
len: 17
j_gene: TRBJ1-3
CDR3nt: TGTGCCAGCAGTGATCATGGGGCAGGGGGTACTGGAAACACCATATATTTT
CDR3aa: CASSDHGAGGTGNTIYF

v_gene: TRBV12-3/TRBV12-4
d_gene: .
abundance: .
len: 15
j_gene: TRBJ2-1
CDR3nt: TGTGCCAGCAGTTTTTGGGGACTTCTCTACAATGAGCAGTTCTTC
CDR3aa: CASSFWGLLYNEQFF

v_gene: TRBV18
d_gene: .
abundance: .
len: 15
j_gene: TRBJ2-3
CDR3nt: TGTGCCAGCTCCAGGAATCGAGGAAACACAGATACGCAGTATTTT
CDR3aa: CASSRNRGNTDTQYF

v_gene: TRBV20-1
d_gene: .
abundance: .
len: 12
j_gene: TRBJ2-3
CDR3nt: TGCAGTGCCAGACCAAACACAGATACGCAGTATTTT
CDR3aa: CSARPNTDTQYF

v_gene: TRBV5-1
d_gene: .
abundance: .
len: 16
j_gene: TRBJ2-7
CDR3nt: TGCGCCAGCAGCTTGGAACAGGGACTCAGCTCCTACGAGCAGTACTTC
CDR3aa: CASSLEQGLSSYEQYF

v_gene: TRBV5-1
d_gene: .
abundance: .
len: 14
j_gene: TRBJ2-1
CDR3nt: TGCGCCAGCAGCATCGACGATCCCCCCAATGAGCAGTTCTTC
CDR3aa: CASSIDDPPNEQFF

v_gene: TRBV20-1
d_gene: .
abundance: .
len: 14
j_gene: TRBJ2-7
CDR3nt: TGCAGTGCAACCCCCTCTGGACGGAACTACGAGCAGTACTTC
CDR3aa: CSATPSGRNYEQYF

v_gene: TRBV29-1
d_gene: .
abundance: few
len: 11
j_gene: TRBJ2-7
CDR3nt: TGCAGCGTTGAAAGCGGTTACGAGCAGTACTTC
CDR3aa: CSVESGYEQYF

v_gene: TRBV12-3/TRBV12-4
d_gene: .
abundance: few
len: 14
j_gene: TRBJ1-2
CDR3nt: TGTGCCAGCAGTTTAGCTCGAGGCATCTATGGCTACACCTTC
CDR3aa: CASSLARGIYGYTF

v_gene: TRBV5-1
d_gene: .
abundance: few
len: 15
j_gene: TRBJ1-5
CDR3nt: TGCGCCAGCAGCTGGGAGGGGCAAAGCACAGATACGCAGCATTTT
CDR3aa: CASSWEGQSTDTQHF

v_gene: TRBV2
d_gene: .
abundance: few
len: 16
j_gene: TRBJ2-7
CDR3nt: TGTGCCAGCGGCGTGACCAGGTTGGCAGCCGCGAGTGAGCAGTACTTC
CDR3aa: CASGVTRLAAASEQYF

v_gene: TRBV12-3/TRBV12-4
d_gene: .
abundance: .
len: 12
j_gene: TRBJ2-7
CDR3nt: TGTGCCAGCAGTTTATTCTTCCACGAGCAGTACTTC
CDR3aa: CASSLFFHEQYF

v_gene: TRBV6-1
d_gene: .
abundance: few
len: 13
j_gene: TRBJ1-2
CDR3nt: TGTGCCAGCAGCGAAATCAGGACTGGAGGCTACACCTTC
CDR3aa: CASSEIRTGGYTF

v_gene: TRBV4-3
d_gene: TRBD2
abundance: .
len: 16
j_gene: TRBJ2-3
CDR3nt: TGCGCCAGCAGCCAAGAAAGGACTAGCGGCACAGATACGCAGTATTTT
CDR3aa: CASSQERTSGTDTQYF

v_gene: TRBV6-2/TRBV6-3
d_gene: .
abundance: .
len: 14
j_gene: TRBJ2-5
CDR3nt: TGTGCCAGCAGTTACCTCGGCAGGGGAGAGACCCAGTACTTC
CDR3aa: CASSYLGRGETQYF

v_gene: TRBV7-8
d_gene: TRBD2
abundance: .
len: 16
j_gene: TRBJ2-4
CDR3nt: TGTGCCAGCAGCTTAGCGCGGGGGGGCGCCAAAAACATTCAGTACTTC
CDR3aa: CASSLARGGAKNIQYF

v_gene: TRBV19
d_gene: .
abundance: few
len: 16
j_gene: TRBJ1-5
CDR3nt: TGTGCCAGTATAGCGGGGGGGGGGCAGGGCGCTCAGCCCCAGCATTTT
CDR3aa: CASIAGGGQGAQPQHF

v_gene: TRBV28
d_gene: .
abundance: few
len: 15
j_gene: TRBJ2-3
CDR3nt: TGTGCCAGCAGTTTATACCGAGACCCCACAGATACGCAGTATTTT
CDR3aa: CASSLYRDPTDTQYF

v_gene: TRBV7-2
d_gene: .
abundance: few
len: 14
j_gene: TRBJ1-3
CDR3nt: TGTGCCAGCAGCTTCTCCCGGAATGGAAACACCATATATTTT
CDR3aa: CASSFSRNGNTIYF